A selection of T cell receptor beta chains follows, all from one sample in a study of tumor-infiltrating lymphocytes in localized non-small cell lung cancer. Assay used: immunoSEQ multiplex PCR; TCRdb lists only in-frame clones, some missing. The sample consists of 8,500 to 10,000 clones, approximately 70% of them appearing once. The sequencing input was uninvolved lung tissue not adjacent to the tumor. The receptors shown here come from a human donor with non-small cell lung cancer. CDR3s include the opening cysteine and the closing phenylalanine or tryptophan. D genes are given only for firm matches. Size is stated for part of the rows, as once, few or many counts, or as a class when the clone is expanded.

>TRBJ2-7|TRBD2|TRBV7-2|.
CASRPRLAGTYEQYF
TGTGCCAGCAGGCCGCGACTAGCGGGAACCTACGAGCAGTACTTC
>TRBJ2-1|.|TRBV6-5|.
CASSYGVLQFF
TGTGCCAGCAGTTACGGGGTCTTACAGTTCTTC
>TRBJ2-5|.|TRBV7-7|.
CASSLDSGWETQYF
TGTGCCAGCAGCTTGGACTCAGGCTGGGAGACCCAGTACTTC
>TRBJ1-2|.|TRBV7-2|.
CASSPRAGDYGYTF
TGTGCCAGCAGCCCCAGGGCGGGCGACTATGGCTACACCTTC
>TRBJ2-7|.|TRBV5-1|.
CASSQDIYEQYF
TGCGCCAGCAGCCAGGACATCTACGAGCAGTACTTC
>TRBJ2-7|.|TRBV30|.
CAWSGGFGALEQYF
TGTGCCTGGAGTGGGGGATTTGGGGCTCTCGAGCAGTACTTC
>TRBJ2-7|TRBD2|TRBV11-2|medium-sized
CASSLDRGDFSYEQYF
TGTGCCAGCAGCTTAGATCGGGGGGACTTCTCCTACGAGCAGTACTTC
>TRBJ2-5|.|TRBV7-2|.
CASSRLRAEETQYF
TGTGCCAGCAGTCGACTTAGGGCGGAAGAGACCCAGTACTTC
>TRBJ2-5|.|TRBV7-9|.
CASVGVAQETQYF
TGTGCCAGCGTAGGGGTGGCCCAAGAGACCCAGTACTTC
>TRBJ1-1|.|TRBV28|.
CASSPQGYAFF
TGTGCCAGCAGTCCACAGGGTTACGCTTTCTTT
>TRBJ2-1|.|TRBV7-2|.
CASSYRLGSGTPSYNEQFF
TGTGCCAGCAGCTACAGATTGGGGTCGGGAACCCCCTCCTACAATGAGCAGTTCTTC
>TRBJ2-1|TRBD2|TRBV19|.
CASGRAYNEQFF
TGTGCCAGCGGGAGGGCCTACAATGAGCAGTTCTTC
>TRBJ2-1|.|TRBV6-1|few
CASRVAGAQQFF
TGTGCCAGCAGGGTAGCCGGGGCCCAGCAGTTCTTC
>TRBJ1-3|.|TRBV30|.
CAWSAGNTIYF
TGTGCCTGGAGTGCAGGAAACACCATATATTTT
>TRBJ1-1|.|TRBV20-1|.
CSAPGTGAFF
TGCAGTGCTCCGGGAACAGGAGCTTTCTTT
>TRBJ1-5|.|TRBV9|.
CASSGDPRDGENQPQHF
TGTGCCAGCAGCGGCGACCCCCGGGACGGGGAGAATCAGCCCCAGCATTTT